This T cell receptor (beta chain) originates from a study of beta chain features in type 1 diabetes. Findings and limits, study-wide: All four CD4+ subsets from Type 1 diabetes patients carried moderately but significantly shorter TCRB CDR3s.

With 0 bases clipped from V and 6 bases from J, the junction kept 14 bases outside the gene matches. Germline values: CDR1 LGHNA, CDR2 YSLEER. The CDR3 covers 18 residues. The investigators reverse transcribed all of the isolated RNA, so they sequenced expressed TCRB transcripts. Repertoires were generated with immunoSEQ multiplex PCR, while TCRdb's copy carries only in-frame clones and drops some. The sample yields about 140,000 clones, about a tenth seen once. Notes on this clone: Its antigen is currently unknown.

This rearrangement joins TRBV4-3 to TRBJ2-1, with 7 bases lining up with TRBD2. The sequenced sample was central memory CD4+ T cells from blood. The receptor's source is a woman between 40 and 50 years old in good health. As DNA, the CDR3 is TGCGCCAGCAGCCAAGAAGGGTTCTTGGGGAGGGTTATCAATGAGCAGTTCTTC. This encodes CASSQEGFLGRVINEQFF.